This T cell receptor (beta chain) appears in the sequencing data of a study of early T cells in non-severe SARS-CoV-2 infection. In the study overall: Sequencing used unsorted whole-blood bulk RNA, so chains lack pairing. General observations from the study: Clonotype matching in VDJdb favored anti-spike CD8 responses and did not capture private and CD4 specificities.

Turning to this clonotype: Its specificity is unknown.

TCRdb called the 5' RACE reads again in MiXCR, with one record for every CDR3 protein. Of tens of thousands of distinct CDR3 sequences detected, 7.9% appear once; the ten largest clones hold roughly 12%. CDR3 size: 15 residues. Per the germline V gene, CDR1 is MNHEY and CDR2 is SVGAGI. V lost 5 bases, J lost 5 bases, and 18 bases lay in between. This receptor was taken from an adult who was a healthcare worker with PCR-confirmed SARS-CoV-2 infection or an uninfected control (not recorded which). This sequence joins TRBV6-5 and TRBJ1-2; D gene uncertain. Source: whole blood, taken at baseline. CDR3 coding DNA: TGTGCCAGCAGTCTTACACTGGGCTCGAGTTATGGCTACACCTTC. Protein sequence: CASSLTLGSSYGYTF.